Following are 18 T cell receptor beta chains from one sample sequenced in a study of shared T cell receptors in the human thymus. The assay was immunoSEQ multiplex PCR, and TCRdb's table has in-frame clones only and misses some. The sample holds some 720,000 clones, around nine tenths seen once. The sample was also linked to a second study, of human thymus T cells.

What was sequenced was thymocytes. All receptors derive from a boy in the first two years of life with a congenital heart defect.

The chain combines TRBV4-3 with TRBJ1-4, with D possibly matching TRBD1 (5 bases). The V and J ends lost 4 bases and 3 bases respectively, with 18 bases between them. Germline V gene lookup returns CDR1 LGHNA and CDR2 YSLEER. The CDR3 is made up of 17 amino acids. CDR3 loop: CASSPQRTIGSNEKLFF. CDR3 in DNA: TGCGCCAGCAGCCCCCAACGGACAATCGGGTCTAATGAAAAACTGTTTTTT.

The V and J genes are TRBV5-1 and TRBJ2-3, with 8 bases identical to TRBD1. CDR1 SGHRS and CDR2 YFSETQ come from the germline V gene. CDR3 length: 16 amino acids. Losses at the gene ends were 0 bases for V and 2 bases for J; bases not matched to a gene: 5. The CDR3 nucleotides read TGCGCCAGCAGCTTGGTTGGGACAGGTTACACAGATACGCAGTATTTT. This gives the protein CASSLVGTGYTDTQYF.

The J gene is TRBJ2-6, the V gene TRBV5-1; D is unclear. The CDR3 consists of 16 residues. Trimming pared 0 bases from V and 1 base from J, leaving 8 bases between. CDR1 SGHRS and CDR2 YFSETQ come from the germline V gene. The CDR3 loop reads CASSLGARSGANVLTF. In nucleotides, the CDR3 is TGCGCCAGCAGCTTGGGTGCCAGGTCTGGGGCCAACGTCCTGACTTTC.

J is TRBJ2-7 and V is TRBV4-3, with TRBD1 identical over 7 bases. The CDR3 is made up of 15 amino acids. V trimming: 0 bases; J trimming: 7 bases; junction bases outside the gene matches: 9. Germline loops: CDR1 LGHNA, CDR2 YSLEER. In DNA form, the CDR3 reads TGCGCCAGCAGCCAAGATTGGACAGGCCCGCGGGAGCAGTACTTC. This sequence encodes CASSQDWTGPREQYF.

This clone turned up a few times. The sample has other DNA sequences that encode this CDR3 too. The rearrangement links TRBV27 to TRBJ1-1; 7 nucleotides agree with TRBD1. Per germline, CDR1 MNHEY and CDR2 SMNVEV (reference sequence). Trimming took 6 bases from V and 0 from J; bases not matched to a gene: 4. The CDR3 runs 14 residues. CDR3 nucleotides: TGTGCCAGCAGGCCGAGGGGGCTGAACACTGAAGCTTTCTTT. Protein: CASRPRGLNTEAFF.

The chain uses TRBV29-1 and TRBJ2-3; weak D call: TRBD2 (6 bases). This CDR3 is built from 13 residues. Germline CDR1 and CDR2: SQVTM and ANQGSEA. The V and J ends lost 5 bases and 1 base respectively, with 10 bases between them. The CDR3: CSVRLGGTDTQYF. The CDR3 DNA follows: TGCAGCGTTCGACTAGGCGGCACAGATACGCAGTATTTT.

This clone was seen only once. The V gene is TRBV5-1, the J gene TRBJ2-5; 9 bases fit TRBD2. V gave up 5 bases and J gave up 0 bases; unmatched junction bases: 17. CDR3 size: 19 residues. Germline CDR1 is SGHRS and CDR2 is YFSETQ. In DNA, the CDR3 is TGCGCCAGCAGTTTACCTCGGACTAGCGTTGGGGTGGACCAAGAGACCCAGTACTTC. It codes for CASSLPRTSVGVDQETQYF.

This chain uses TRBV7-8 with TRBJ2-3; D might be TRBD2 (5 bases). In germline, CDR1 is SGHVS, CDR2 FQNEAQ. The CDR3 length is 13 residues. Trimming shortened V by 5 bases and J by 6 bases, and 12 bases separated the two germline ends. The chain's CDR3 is CASSAQLGDTQYF. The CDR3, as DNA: TGTGCCAGCAGCGCCCAACTAGGGGATACGCAGTATTTT.

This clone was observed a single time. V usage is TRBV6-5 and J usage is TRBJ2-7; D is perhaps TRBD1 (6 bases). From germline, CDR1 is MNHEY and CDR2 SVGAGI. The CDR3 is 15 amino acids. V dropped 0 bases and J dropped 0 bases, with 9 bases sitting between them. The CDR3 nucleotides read TGTGCCAGCAGTTACTCGCCAGGGGCCTCCTACGAGCAGTACTTC. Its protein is CASSYSPGASYEQYF.

The CDR3: CASSSFTSPDEQFF. The CDR3 nucleotides read TGTGCCAGCAGCTCTTTTACTAGCCCCGATGAGCAGTTCTTC. The chain uses TRBV27 and TRBJ2-1, with D possibly being TRBD2 (6 bases). Trimming removed 6 bases from V and 8 bases from J, with 17 bases in between. The V gene's germline CDR1 is MNHEY and CDR2 SMNVEV (reference sequence). The CDR3 has 14 amino acids.

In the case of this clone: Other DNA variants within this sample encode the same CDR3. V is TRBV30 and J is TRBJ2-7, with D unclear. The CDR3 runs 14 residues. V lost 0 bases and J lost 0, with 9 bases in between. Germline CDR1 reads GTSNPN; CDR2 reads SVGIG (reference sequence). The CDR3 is CAWSVLADSYEQYF. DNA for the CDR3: TGTGCCTGGAGTGTACTGGCGGACTCCTACGAGCAGTACTTC. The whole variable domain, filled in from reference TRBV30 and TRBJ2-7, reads SQTIHQWPATLVQPVGSPLSLECTVEGTSNPNLYWYRQAAGRGLQLLFYSVGIGQISSEVPQNLSASRPQDRQFILSSKKLLLSDSGFYLCAWSVLADSYEQYFGPGTRLTVT.

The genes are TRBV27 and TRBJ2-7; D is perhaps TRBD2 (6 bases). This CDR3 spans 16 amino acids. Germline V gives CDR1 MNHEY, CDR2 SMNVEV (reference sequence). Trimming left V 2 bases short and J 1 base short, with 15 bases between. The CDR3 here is CASSLKWRGPSYEQYF. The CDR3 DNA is TGTGCCAGCAGTTTAAAATGGCGGGGCCCTTCCTACGAGCAGTACTTC.

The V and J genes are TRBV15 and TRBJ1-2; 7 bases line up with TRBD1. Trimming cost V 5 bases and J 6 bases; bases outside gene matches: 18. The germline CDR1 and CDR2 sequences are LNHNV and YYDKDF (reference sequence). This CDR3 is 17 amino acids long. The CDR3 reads CATSARDSAPTTHGYTF. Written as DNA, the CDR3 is TGTGCCACCAGCGCCCGGGACAGTGCTCCGACGACTCATGGCTACACCTTC.

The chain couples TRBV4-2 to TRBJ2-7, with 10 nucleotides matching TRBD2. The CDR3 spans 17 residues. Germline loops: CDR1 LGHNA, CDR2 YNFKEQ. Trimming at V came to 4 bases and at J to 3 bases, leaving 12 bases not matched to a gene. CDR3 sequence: CASSPRPPAGGVYEQYF. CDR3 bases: TGTGCCAGCAGCCCCCGCCCCCCAGCGGGGGGGGTCTACGAGCAGTACTTC.

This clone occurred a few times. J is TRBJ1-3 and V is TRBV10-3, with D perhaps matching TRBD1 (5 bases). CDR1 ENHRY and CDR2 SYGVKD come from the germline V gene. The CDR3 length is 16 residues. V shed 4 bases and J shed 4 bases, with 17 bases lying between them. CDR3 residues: CAISVVREGHGNTIYF. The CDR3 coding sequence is TGTGCCATCAGTGTAGTCAGGGAAGGACACGGAAACACCATATATTTT.

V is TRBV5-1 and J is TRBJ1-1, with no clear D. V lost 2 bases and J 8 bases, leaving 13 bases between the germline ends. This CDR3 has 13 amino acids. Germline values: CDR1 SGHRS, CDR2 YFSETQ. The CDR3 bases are TGCGCCAGCAGCTTAGGTCGGCGGGGAGAAGCTTTCTTT. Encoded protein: CASSLGRRGEAFF.

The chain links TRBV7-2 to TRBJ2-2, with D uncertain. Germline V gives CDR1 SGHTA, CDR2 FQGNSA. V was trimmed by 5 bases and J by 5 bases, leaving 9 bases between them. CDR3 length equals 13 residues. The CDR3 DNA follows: TGTGCCAGCAGCCCTCTACGGACCGGGGAGCTGTTTTTT. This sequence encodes CASSPLRTGELFF.

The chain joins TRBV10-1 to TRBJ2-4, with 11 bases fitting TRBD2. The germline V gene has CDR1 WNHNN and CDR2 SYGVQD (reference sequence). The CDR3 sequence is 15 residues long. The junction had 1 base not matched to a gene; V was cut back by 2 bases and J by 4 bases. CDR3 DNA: TGCGCCAGCAGTGAGCGGACTAGCGGGAAAAACATTCAGTACTTC. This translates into CASSERTSGKNIQYF.